This T cell receptor beta chain was retrieved from a study of T cell responses to AZD1222 COVID-19 vaccine. Profiling relied on immunoSEQ multiplex PCR, and the TCRdb table lists in-frame clones only, not all of them. The sample holds 120,000 or so clones, around 92% seen once. Points on this clone: Antigen unknown.

Findings and limits, study-wide: Reportedly, nearly half of unique spike TCRs recognized epitopes outside B.1.351/B.1.1.7 mutations. Sampled repertoires all dated from after the peak T cell response.

Germline assignment: CDR1 SGHAT and CDR2 FQNNGV. The CDR3 length is 14 residues. V was trimmed by 5 bases and J by 6 bases, leaving 11 bases between them. V and J are TRBV11-2 and TRBJ1-6; no clear D. The sequences come from peripheral blood, collected on day 0 of AZD1222 vaccination. The source of this sequence is an adult in good health. In DNA, the CDR3 is TGTGCCAGCAGCCAGGACCCTGCTAATTCACCCCTCCACTTT. Protein product: CASSQDPANSPLHF.